This TCR beta chain was sequenced in a study of CD8 T cells in ankylosing spondylitis. Broader study findings: A TCR beta motif of roughly eight highly homologous variants appeared characteristic of ankylosing spondylitis blood. Disease-associated clonotypes exhibited CD8+ identity and were relatively infrequent in peripheral blood.

This clonotype was seen repeatedly, ten times or more. Its cognate antigen is unknown. CDR1 is MDHEN and CDR2 is SYDVKM in the germline V gene. Trimming at V came to 5 bases and at J to 5 bases, leaving 20 bases not matched to a gene. The CDR3 has 18 amino acids. TCRdb processed the 5' RACE reads anew with MiXCR; each CDR3 protein has one entry. The repertoire includes around 180,000 distinct CDR3 sequences, roughly 18% of them detected once, and approximately 4% sits in the top ten. This chain uses TRBV28 with TRBJ2-7; 8 bases fit TRBD1. This sequence originates from a male donor aged 5-29 years with ankylosing spondylitis or in good health (not recorded which). Sequencing used blood, either unsorted or a sorted T cell fraction (not recorded which). CDR3 loop: CASSPLTGGQGARNEQYF. CDR3 coding DNA: TGTGCCAGCAGTCCCCTCACCGGAGGGCAGGGGGCTAGGAACGAGCAGTACTTC.